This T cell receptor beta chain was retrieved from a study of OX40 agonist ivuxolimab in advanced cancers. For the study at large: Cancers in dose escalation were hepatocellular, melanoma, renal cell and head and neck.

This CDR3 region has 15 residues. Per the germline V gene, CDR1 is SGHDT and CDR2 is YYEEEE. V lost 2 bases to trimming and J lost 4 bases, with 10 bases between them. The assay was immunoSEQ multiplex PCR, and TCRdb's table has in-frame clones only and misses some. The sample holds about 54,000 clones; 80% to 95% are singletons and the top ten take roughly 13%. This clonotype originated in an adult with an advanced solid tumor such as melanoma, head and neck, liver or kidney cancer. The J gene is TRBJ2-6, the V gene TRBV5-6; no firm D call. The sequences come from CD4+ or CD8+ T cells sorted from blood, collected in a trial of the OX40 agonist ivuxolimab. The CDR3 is CASSFGPQGANVLTF. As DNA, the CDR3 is TGTGCCAGCAGCTTTGGCCCTCAGGGGGCCAACGTCCTGACTTTC.